Sequencing of this T cell receptor beta chain was carried out in a study of Graves' ophthalmopathy and Graves' hyperthyroidism. On the study more broadly: Ahead of any treatment, peripheral blood was obtained at the initial diagnosis.

This clonotype was seen at least ten times. Its antigen is still unknown. Regarding the study as a whole: Most expanded clonotypes from thyroid (those above 0.001 frequency) were also found in blood. Ophthalmopathy cases were distinguished from stable hyperthyroidism by a 13-signature model, reaching approximately 87% sensitivity and over 80% specificity.

Amplified TCR beta CDR3 regions were obtained using RNA transcripts as template. Second-round multiplex PCR came after first-round RT-PCR with HTBI primers. MiXCR was run by TCRdb on the multiplex PCR reads, yielding one entry per CDR3 protein. Here the sample spans about 400,000 distinct CDR3 sequences, approximately 16% being singletons. V lost 3 bases and J lost 4, with 7 bases in between. Germline V gene sequence: CDR1 LNHNV, CDR2 YYDKDF (reference sequence). The CDR3 extends over 13 amino acids. Source material: peripheral blood. This chain uses TRBV15 with TRBJ1-5; D is ambiguous. The receptor comes from a young woman with Graves' ophthalmopathy. This chain's CDR3 is CATSSAGNQPQHF. The CDR3 DNA is TGTGCCACCAGCAGTGCGGGGAATCAGCCCCAGCATTTT.